The clone carrying this TCR beta chain has at least ten counts. Its antigen remains unknown. The data are from a study of T-cell reconstitution after alpha-beta-depleted transplantation in children. Study observations and caveats: T-cell counts and diversity at one year following transplant were attributed mainly to newly produced T cells. After transplant, at about two months, alpha-beta T cells were reportedly derived from several hundred expanded graft clones. Surviving recipient T cells and thymic progenitors produced the high day-60 TCRbeta diversity seen in some patients.

This CDR3 is 14 amino acids long. V shed 4 bases and J shed 1 base, with 10 bases lying between them. Looked up from germline, CDR1 is SGHKS and CDR2 is YYEKEE (reference sequence). The authors prepared the TCRbeta library with unique molecular identifiers. In TCRdb, the PCR reads were re-called with MiXCR into one record per CDR3 protein. The sample records tens of thousands of distinct CDR3 sequences, around 7% being singletons. The chain carries TRBV5-5 and TRBJ2-3, with D hard to call. The receptor comes from a child under two years old who had a stem cell transplant for acute myeloid leukemia, so the T cells may come from the graft donor. The starting material was peripheral blood, obtained 60 days after TCRalphabeta/CD19-depleted stem cell transplant. In DNA form, the CDR3 reads TGTGCCAGCAGCCCGACCTCGGGCACAGATACGCAGTATTTT. This sequence encodes CASSPTSGTDTQYF. The full variable domain, in which reference TRBV5-5 and TRBJ2-3 provide the parts outside the CDR3, is DAGVTQSPTHLIKTRGQQVTLRCSPISGHKSVSWYQQVLGQGPQFIFQYYEKEERGRGNFPDRFSARQFPNYSSELNVNALLLGDSALYLCASSPTSGTDTQYFGPGTRLTVL.